The subject of this entry is one T cell receptor (beta chain). Its antigen is currently unknown. This specimen comes from a study of a mutant IDH1 vaccine in newly diagnosed glioma. Points from the study as a whole: A vaccine-induced immune response developed in about 94% of the patients.

TCRdb keeps only in-frame clones here, not all; method: immunoSEQ multiplex PCR. The sample lists fewer than 40,000 clones; 78% were seen once. Time point described: week 5, during vaccination. Every vaccination contained 300 ug of the mutant IDH1 20-mer peptide and was paired with topical imiquimod. This CDR3 spans 12 amino acids. The V gene's germline CDR1 is SQVTM and CDR2 ANQGSEA. Deletions cut 8 bases from V and 0 bases from J, with 10 bases between. J is TRBJ2-5 and V is TRBV29-1; TRBD2 might be the D (5 bases). This clonotype originated in a man aged 35 to 55 with glioma. Specimen: PBMCs, collected from a glioma patient whose treatment included an IDH1 peptide vaccine. DNA of the CDR3: TGCAGCTTCGGCGGGTACCAAGAGACCCAGTACTTC. Translating it yields CSFGGYQETQYF.